This T cell receptor beta chain appears in the sequencing data of a study of spatial heterogeneity in lung cancer. The wider study: A consistent excess of beta-chain over alpha-chain sequences was detected. Whole-study findings and limits: Of the expanded TCRs, ubiquitous and regional counts tracked the counts of ubiquitous and regional nonsynonymous mutations, respectively. Tracking of tumor mutation counts was seen in expanded intratumoral alpha and beta TCR counts.

The study tagged each TCR cDNA molecule with a unique molecular identifier. A single record per CDR3 protein comes from TCRdb applying MiXCR to the 5' RACE reads. The sample has roughly 5,300 distinct CDR3 sequences, around 8% seen once. Time point specified: sample taken at primary tumor resection. Samples were donated by 72 untreated early-stage non-small cell lung cancer patients. This clonotype was detected a few times. What it recognizes is unknown. This TCR derives from a female donor with early-stage non-small cell lung cancer. This specimen consisted of lung tumor tissue, obtained at surgery.

The chain's CDR3 is CASSLGLAGGPSGELFF. DNA of the CDR3: TGTGCCAGCAGTCTCGGACTAGCGGGGGGGCCAAGCGGGGAGCTGTTTTTT. J is TRBJ2-2 and V is TRBV2; 15 bases fit TRBD2. From germline, CDR1 is SNHLY and CDR2 FYNNEI. With 5 bases clipped from V and 7 bases from J, the junction kept 8 bases outside the gene matches. The length of the CDR3 is 17 residues.